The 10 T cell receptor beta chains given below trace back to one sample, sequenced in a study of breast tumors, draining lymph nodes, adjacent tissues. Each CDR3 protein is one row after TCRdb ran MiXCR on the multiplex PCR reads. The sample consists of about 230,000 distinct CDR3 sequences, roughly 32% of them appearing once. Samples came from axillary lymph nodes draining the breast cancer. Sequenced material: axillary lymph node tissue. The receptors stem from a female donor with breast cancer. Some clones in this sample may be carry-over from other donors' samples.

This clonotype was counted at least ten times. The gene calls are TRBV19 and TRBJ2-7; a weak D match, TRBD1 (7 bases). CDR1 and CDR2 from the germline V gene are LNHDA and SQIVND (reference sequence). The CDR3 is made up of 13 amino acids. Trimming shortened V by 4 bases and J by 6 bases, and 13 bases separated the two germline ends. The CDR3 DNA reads TGTGCCAGTAGTAGCAGGGGGGCGGTCGAGCAGTACTTC. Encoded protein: CASSSRGAVEQYF.

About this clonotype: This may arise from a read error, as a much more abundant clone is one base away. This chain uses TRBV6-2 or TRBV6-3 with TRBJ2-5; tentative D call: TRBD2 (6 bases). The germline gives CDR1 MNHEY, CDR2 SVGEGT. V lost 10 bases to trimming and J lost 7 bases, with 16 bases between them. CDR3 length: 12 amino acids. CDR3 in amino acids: CANMEGRGTQYF. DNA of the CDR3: TGTGCCAACATGGAGGGACGGGGGACCCAGTACTTC.

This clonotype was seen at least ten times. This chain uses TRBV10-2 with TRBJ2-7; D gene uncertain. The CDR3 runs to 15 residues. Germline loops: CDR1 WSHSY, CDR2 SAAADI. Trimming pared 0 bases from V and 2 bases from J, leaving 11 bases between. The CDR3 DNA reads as TGCGCCAGCAGTGAGTCATACAGTATGGCCTACGAGCAGTACTTC. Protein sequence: CASSESYSMAYEQYF.

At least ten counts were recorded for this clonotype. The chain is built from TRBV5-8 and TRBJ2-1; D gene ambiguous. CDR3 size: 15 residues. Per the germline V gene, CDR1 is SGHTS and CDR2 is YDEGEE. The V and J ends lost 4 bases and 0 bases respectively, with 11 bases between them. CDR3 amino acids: CASSPYTNSYNEQFF. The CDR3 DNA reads TGTGCCAGCAGCCCGTACACCAACTCCTACAATGAGCAGTTCTTC.

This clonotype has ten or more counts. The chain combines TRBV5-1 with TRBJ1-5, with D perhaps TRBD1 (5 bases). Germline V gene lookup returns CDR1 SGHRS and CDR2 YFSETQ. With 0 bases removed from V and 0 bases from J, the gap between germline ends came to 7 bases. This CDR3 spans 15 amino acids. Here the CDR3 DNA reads TGCGCCAGCAGCTTGGCAGGGTCTAGCAATCAGCCCCAGCATTTT. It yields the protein CASSLAGSSNQPQHF.

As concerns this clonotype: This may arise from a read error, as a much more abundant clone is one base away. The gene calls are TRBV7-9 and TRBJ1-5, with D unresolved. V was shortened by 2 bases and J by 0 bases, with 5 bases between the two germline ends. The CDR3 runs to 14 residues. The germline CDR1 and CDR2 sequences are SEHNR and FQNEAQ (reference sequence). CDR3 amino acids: CASSLIDSNQPQHF. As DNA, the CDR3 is TGTGCCAGCAGCTTAATTGATAGCAATCAGCCCCAGCATTTT.

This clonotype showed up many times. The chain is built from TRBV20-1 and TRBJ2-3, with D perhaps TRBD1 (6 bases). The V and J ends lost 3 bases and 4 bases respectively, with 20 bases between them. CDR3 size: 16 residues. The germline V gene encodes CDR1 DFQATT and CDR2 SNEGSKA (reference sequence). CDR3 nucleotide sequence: TGCAGTGCTAGGAGCCCAAACAGGGTTAAGGCAGATACGCAGTATTTT. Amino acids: CSARSPNRVKADTQYF.

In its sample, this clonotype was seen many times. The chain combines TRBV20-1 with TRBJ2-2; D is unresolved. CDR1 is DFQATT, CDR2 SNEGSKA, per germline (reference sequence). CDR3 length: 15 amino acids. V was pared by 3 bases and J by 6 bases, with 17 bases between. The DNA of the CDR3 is TGCAGTGCTAGCACCCAGACATATGCGGCCGGGGAGCTGTTTTTT. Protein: CSASTQTYAAGELFF.

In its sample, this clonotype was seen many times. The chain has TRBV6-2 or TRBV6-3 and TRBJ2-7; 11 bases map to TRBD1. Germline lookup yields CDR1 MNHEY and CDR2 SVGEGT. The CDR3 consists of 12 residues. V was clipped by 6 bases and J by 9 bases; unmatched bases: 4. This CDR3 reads CASRWDRGGQYF. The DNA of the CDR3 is TGTGCCAGCAGATGGGACAGGGGGGGGCAGTACTTC.

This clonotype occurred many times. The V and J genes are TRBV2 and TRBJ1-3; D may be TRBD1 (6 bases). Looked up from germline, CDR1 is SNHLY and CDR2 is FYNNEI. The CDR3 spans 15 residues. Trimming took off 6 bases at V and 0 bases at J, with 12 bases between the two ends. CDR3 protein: CASSAGARSGNTIYF. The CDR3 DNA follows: TGTGCCAGCAGCGCAGGGGCGCGCTCTGGAAACACCATATATTTT.